The clone carrying this T cell receptor beta chain was counted a single time. What it binds is unknown. Sequencing used cDNA as its template, made by extracting RNA and reverse transcribing it. The repertoire was sequenced with immunoSEQ multiplex PCR; TCRdb's copy has only in-frame clones and lacks some. The table shows around 140,000 clones, with around 60% occurring only once. These data come from a study of CD8+ T cells in alopecia areata. Findings of the study overall: Higher clonality was seen in lesional scalp than in normal scalp, especially in alopecia totalis/universalis.

The CDR3 length is 13 residues. The V end was cut by 0 bases, the J end by 4 bases, with 8 bases between. Germline CDR1 and CDR2: SGDLS and YYNGEE. The sequence was obtained from a human donor with alopecia areata. This chain uses TRBV9 with TRBJ2-7; D is unclear. Source: CD4+ T cells sorted from blood, taken at week 0. This chain's CDR3 is CASSVAVGYEQYF. Here the CDR3 DNA reads TGTGCCAGCAGCGTAGCGGTGGGTTACGAGCAGTACTTC.